This T cell receptor (beta chain) was obtained from a study of lymphopenia after photon versus proton radiotherapy (dated by TCRdb to the late 2010s). For the study in its entirety: The immunological effects of photon versus proton radiation therapy were compared in patients with gastrointestinal tumors who developed high-grade lymphopenia. The goal of the study was to characterize the differences between the two radiation modalities in how they affect the immune system. The cohort included 20 patients with gastrointestinal tumors who developed lymphopenia after receiving either photon or proton therapy.

General findings and caveats noted by the study authors: Once the lymphocyte count had reached its nadir, the repertoires of photon-treated patients showed oligoclonal expansion, particularly of CD8+ Temra cells, and this expansion drove the decline in diversity. During treatment, patients who received proton therapy stayed relatively stable, whereas patients who received photon therapy lost naive T cells and TCR diversity and gained effector/memory populations. The survival association was assessed only in patients who died, and the authors presented better survival with proton therapy as a possibility rather than a demonstrated result. Across the cohort, a larger post-nadir drop in TCR diversity was inversely correlated with overall survival time among patients who died.

The library was obtained by the immunoSEQ multiplex PCR assay. Deep sequencing of rearranged TCR beta loci, alongside multiparametric flow cytometry, was used to profile T cell repertoires. The source is immuneACCESS, and TCRdb retained only in-frame sequences with V and J called. Part of the clones is not carried over; for the studies checked, unresolved V genes explain less than half of this, and the remainder is unexplained. This sample has 40,000 or so clones in its table, and over 75% of those were observed once. Of the sample, roughly 2.3% is held by the ten largest clones. With respect to this clone: Which antigen it targets is not known. Base quality data are lacking; no much larger clone is found one base away.

From its cysteine to its phenylalanine, the CDR3 spans 20 amino acids. The sequence is cut down to CDR3 DNA, 60 bases in frame from base 1. Via the germline V gene (reference sequence), CDR1 is LNHDA and CDR2 SQIVND. Ends trimmed: V by 3 bases, J by 2 bases; bases unmatched to a gene: 14. The sequences come from peripheral blood, collected from a patient treated with photon-based radiotherapy. The sequence was obtained from a man aged 35 to 55 with gastric cancer. The rearranged segments are TRBV19 and TRBJ2-3; 13 bases in the junction line up with TRBD2. The nucleotides are TGTGCCAGTAGTATGAGAGGCCCGACTAGCGGGGGGCCTAACACAGATACGCAGTATTTT. Translated, it gives CASSMRGPTSGGPNTDTQYF.